These 26 T cell receptor beta chains share one sample of origin, sequenced in a study of shared clonotypes between healthy human individuals. Only in-frame clones appear in the TCRdb table, and some are missing; sequencing was by immunoSEQ multiplex PCR. The table shows over 700,000 clones, with 55% to 80% occurring only once. The sequenced sample consisted of memory CD4+ T cells sorted from blood. As to subset: CD45RA-negative fraction. The receptors shown here come from a woman aged 30 to 39 in good health.

The J gene is TRBJ2-7, the V gene TRBV19; 8 positions match TRBD2. V trimming: 4 bases; J trimming: 2 bases; junction bases outside the gene matches: 7. Germline assignment: CDR1 LNHDA and CDR2 SQIVND (reference sequence). The CDR3 loop spans 15 amino acids. DNA for the CDR3: TGTGCCAGTAGTAGCGGACTAGCCCTTACCTACGAGCAGTACTTC. It yields the protein CASSSGLALTYEQYF.

This clone was observed once. CDR3 protein: CASSGLAYEQYF. CDR3 DNA sequence: TGTGCCAGCAGTGGACTAGCCTACGAGCAGTACTTC. The genes are TRBV6-1 and TRBJ2-7, with D possibly TRBD2 on 6 matching bases. CDR1 and CDR2 from the germline V gene are MNHNS and SASEGT. The ends were cut back, 4 bases at V and 2 bases at J, with 6 bases in the middle. CDR3 size: 12 residues.

The rearrangement uses TRBV27 and TRBJ2-3; the D gene could be TRBD1 or TRBD2 (5 bases each). V was clipped by 10 bases and J by 7 bases, with 15 bases between them. The CDR3 totals 12 residues. Germline lookup yields CDR1 MNHEY and CDR2 SMNVEV (reference sequence). CDR3 region: CATHGPGHTQYF. The CDR3 coding sequence is TGTGCCACACACGGTCCGGGACATACGCAGTATTTT.

V is TRBV11-2 and J is TRBJ2-7, with 8 bases lining up with TRBD2. V lost 4 bases, J lost 2 bases, and 10 bases stayed unmatched. This CDR3 region has 16 residues. Germline assignment: CDR1 SGHAT and CDR2 FQNNGV. The CDR3 reads CASSSGGGLPTYEQYF. The CDR3 coding sequence is TGTGCCAGCAGCTCCGGGGGGGGGCTCCCCACCTACGAGCAGTACTTC.

The chain recombines TRBV4-2 with TRBJ2-7; D is unresolved. V lost 0 bases to trimming and J lost 2 bases, with 17 bases between them. CDR1 and CDR2 (germline): LGHNA, YNFKEQ. The CDR3 length is 17 residues. In nucleotides, the CDR3 is TGTGCCAGCAGCCAAGAGTATAACAGAAAGATAACCTACGAGCAGTACTTC. Translated: CASSQEYNRKITYEQYF.

The chain combines TRBV7-9 with TRBJ2-3; D uncertain. CDR1 SEHNR and CDR2 FQNEAQ come from the germline V gene (reference sequence). Trimming shortened V by 8 bases and J by 0 bases, and 9 bases separated the two germline ends. The CDR3 runs 13 residues. The CDR3 here is CASRKGSTDTQYF. In DNA, the CDR3 is TGTGCCAGCCGAAAAGGTAGCACAGATACGCAGTATTTT.

The chain has TRBV5-1 and TRBJ1-3; 8 positions match TRBD1. The CDR3 runs to 15 residues. Germline CDR1 and CDR2: SGHRS and YFSETQ. J was trimmed by 4 bases and V by 1 base; bases with no gene match: 4. The CDR3, as DNA: TGCGCCAGCAGCTTGCAGGGGGCAGTCGGAAACACCATATATTTT. Protein product: CASSLQGAVGNTIYF.

The chain combines TRBV18 with TRBJ2-2; 10 bases map to TRBD2. Germline trimming cut 3 bases from V and 3 bases from J; bases unmatched to any gene: 1. Germline CDR1 reads KGHSH; CDR2 reads LQKENI. There are 15 residues in the CDR3. The CDR3 coding sequence is TGTGCCAGCTCACCGCTAGCGGGAGACACCGGGGAGCTGTTTTTT. This sequence encodes CASSPLAGDTGELFF.

The gene calls are TRBV5-1 and TRBJ2-4, with D perhaps TRBD2 (5 bases). The CDR3 length is 15 residues. CDR1 and CDR2 (germline): SGHRS, YFSETQ. V lost 5 bases, J lost 3 bases, and 15 bases lay in between. In nucleotides, the CDR3 is TGCGCCAGCAGTATTGACGGGAACAACAAAAACATTCAGTACTTC. It codes for CASSIDGNNKNIQYF.

The rearrangement links TRBV10-2 to TRBJ1-2, with 7 bases identical to TRBD1. CDR3 length: 14 residues. The trim removed 8 bases at V and 4 bases at J, leaving 10 bases unmatched. CDR1 is WSHSY, CDR2 SAAADI, per germline. The CDR3 spells CASATGEWGYGYTF. Written as DNA, the CDR3 is TGCGCCAGCGCTACAGGGGAGTGGGGCTATGGCTACACCTTC.

The V and J genes are TRBV2 and TRBJ1-2, with 9 bases matching TRBD1. Germline values: CDR1 SNHLY, CDR2 FYNNEI. The CDR3 has 16 residues. V was pared by 7 bases and J by 1 base, with 10 bases of the junction left unmatched. The CDR3 bases are TGTGCCAGCATGCAGGACAGGGGTTTGGGTAACTATGGCTACACCTTC. It encodes CASMQDRGLGNYGYTF.

This clone was detected ten times or more. The chain couples TRBV5-1 to TRBJ2-7; D assignment may be TRBD1 or TRBD2 (5 bases each). Trimming removed 4 bases at V and 3 bases at J, with 14 bases between. The germline V gene encodes CDR1 SGHRS and CDR2 YFSETQ. CDR3 length: 14 residues. This CDR3 reads CASSRIGGLYEQYF. CDR3 in DNA: TGCGCCAGCAGCCGGATTGGGGGTCTCTACGAGCAGTACTTC.

The CDR3 coding sequence is TGTGCCAGCAGTTCCAGGGAGATTGACAATGAGCAGTTCTTC. Amino acids: CASSSREIDNEQFF. The rearrangement uses TRBV28 and TRBJ2-1, with D possibly being TRBD1 or TRBD2 (5 bases each). Between the trimmed V and J ends, which lost 4 bases and 5 bases, there was a span of 12 bases. CDR1 and CDR2 from the germline V gene are MDHEN and SYDVKM. This CDR3 contains 14 residues.

A single count supports this clone. The chain is built from TRBV7-9 and TRBJ1-1; D unresolved. V was cut by 4 bases and J by 2 bases, with 11 bases left in between. Germline V gene data show CDR1 as SEHNR and CDR2 as FQNEAQ (reference sequence). The CDR3 runs 14 residues. DNA for the CDR3: TGTGCCAGCAGCTCAAATCGAAGAAACACTGAAGCTTTCTTT. Translating gives CASSSNRRNTEAFF.

This clone was seen more than once but under ten times. The chain recombines TRBV9 with TRBJ2-5, with D perhaps TRBD1 (6 bases). V was trimmed by 0 bases and J by 2 bases, leaving 14 bases between them. CDR1 is SGDLS, CDR2 YYNGEE, per germline. The CDR3 totals 16 residues. This CDR3 reads CASSVVPGTTQETQYF. Written as DNA, the CDR3 is TGTGCCAGCAGCGTAGTTCCGGGGACAACACAAGAGACCCAGTACTTC.

The V call is TRBV28, the J call TRBJ2-7, with D uncertain. CDR1 and CDR2 from the germline V gene are MDHEN and SYDVKM. This CDR3 is 13 amino acids long. The V end was cut by 7 bases, the J end by 2 bases, with 12 bases between. The CDR3, as DNA: TGTGCCAGCACCGTGACGGCTACCTACGAGCAGTACTTC. Protein sequence: CASTVTATYEQYF.

The chain recombines TRBV4-1 with TRBJ1-3; possibly TRBD1 for D (6 bases). Per the germline V gene, CDR1 is MGHRA and CDR2 is YSYEKL. There are 17 residues in the CDR3. V was shortened by 2 bases and J by 2 bases, with 16 bases between the two germline ends. The CDR3 region is CASSQLIRTVAGNTIYF. The CDR3 bases are TGCGCCAGCAGCCAATTAATCCGGACAGTGGCTGGAAACACCATATATTTT.

V is TRBV6-9 and J is TRBJ2-7; no reliable D call. This CDR3 contains 15 residues. Trimming took off 0 bases at V and 0 bases at J, with 9 bases between the two ends. CDR1 and CDR2 from the germline V gene are MNHGY and SVAAGI. The CDR3 sequence is CASSYSGRSSYEQYF. DNA of the CDR3: TGTGCCAGCAGTTATTCGGGCAGATCCTCCTACGAGCAGTACTTC.

This clone was observed a handful of times. This chain uses TRBV5-8 with TRBJ1-2; 10 positions agree with TRBD1. The junction had 3 bases not matched to a gene; V was cut back by 3 bases and J by 4 bases. Germline lookup yields CDR1 SGHTS and CDR2 YDEGEE. The length of the CDR3 is 14 residues. The CDR3 loop is CASSWDRGGYGYTF. CDR3 bases: TGTGCCAGCAGCTGGGACAGGGGTGGCTATGGCTACACCTTC.

This chain connects TRBV19 to TRBJ2-1; no clear D. Germline V CDR1 and CDR2: LNHDA, SQIVND (reference sequence). The CDR3 covers 15 residues. V dropped 3 bases and J dropped 6 bases, with 15 bases sitting between them. CDR3 bases: TGTGCCAGTAGTATTTATGTCGACGACATCAATGAGCAGTTCTTC. It codes for CASSIYVDDINEQFF.

This clone was counted a single time. The chain couples TRBV13 to TRBJ2-7; D not resolved. Germline lookup yields CDR1 PRHDT and CDR2 FYEKMQ (reference sequence). The CDR3 spans 15 residues. V was clipped by 1 base and J by 0 bases, with 10 bases between them. As DNA, the CDR3 is TGTGCCAGCAGCTTAGAAGGGTCGAGCTCCTACGAGCAGTACTTC. Encoded protein: CASSLEGSSSYEQYF.

The chain recombines TRBV18 with TRBJ2-7, with 7 bases identical to TRBD1. With V trimmed by 6 bases and J by 4 bases, 12 bases remained unmatched. In germline, CDR1 is KGHSH, CDR2 LQKENI. There are 15 residues in the CDR3. The CDR3 sequence: CASSPGTDSLYEQYF. The CDR3 DNA sequence: TGTGCCAGCTCCCCCGGGACAGATAGTTTGTACGAGCAGTACTTC.

This sequence joins TRBV18 and TRBJ2-1; 8 positions agree with TRBD2. Germline V CDR1 and CDR2: KGHSH, LQKENI. This CDR3 spans 13 amino acids. The trim removed 5 bases at V and 8 bases at J, leaving 5 bases unmatched. CDR3 nucleotide sequence: TGTGCCAGCTCAGCGGGAGGTTATGATGAGCAGTTCTTC. Residues: CASSAGGYDEQFF. The variable domain in full, with the rest retrieved from reference TRBV18 and TRBJ2-1, is NAGVMQNPRHLVRRRGQEARLRCSPMKGHSHVYWYRQLPEEGLKFMVYLQKENIIDESGMPKERFSAEFPKEGPSILRIQQVVRGDSAAYFCASSAGGYDEQFFGPGTRLTVL.

Remarks on this clone: Other nucleotide sequences from this sample produce the same CDR3. V and J are TRBV2 and TRBJ2-5; D is possibly TRBD2 (6 bases). With 4 bases removed from V and 4 bases from J, the gap between germline ends came to 10 bases. This CDR3 comprises 13 residues. Germline lookup yields CDR1 SNHLY and CDR2 FYNNEI. The CDR3 reads CASSGQAGETQYF. As DNA, the CDR3 is TGTGCCAGCAGTGGCCAAGCGGGAGAGACCCAGTACTTC.

The chain links TRBV7-2 to TRBJ2-3; 8 nucleotides align to TRBD2. Losses at the gene ends were 3 bases for V and 0 bases for J; bases not matched to a gene: 5. The CDR3 totals 16 residues. CDR1 is SGHTA and CDR2 is FQGNSA in the germline V gene. The CDR3 loop is CASSFAGGPSTDTQYF. The CDR3 bases are TGTGCCAGCAGCTTTGCGGGAGGACCTAGCACAGATACGCAGTATTTT.

The chain carries TRBV5-1 and TRBJ2-3; TRBD2 aligns across 12 bases. The CDR3 runs to 15 residues. V shed 4 bases, J shed 6 bases, and the junction held 6 bases outside the gene matches. Germline V lookup: CDR1 SGHRS, CDR2 YFSETQ. The CDR3 here is CASSPTSGSFDTQYF. In DNA form, the CDR3 reads TGCGCCAGCAGCCCGACTAGCGGGAGTTTTGATACGCAGTATTTT. Looking up the rest from reference TRBV5-1 and TRBJ2-3 gives the full variable domain: KAGVTQTPRYLIKTRGQQVTLSCSPISGHRSVSWYQQTPGQGLQFLFEYFSETQRNKGNFPGRFSGRQFSNSRSEMNVSTLELGDSALYLCASSPTSGSFDTQYFGPGTRLTVL.